This note documents a single T cell receptor (beta chain) sequence. Its antigen is currently unknown. The data stem from a study of cytomegalovirus exposure and HLA in healthy donors. Turning to the study itself: The 110 or so validation repertoires were produced on the same platform as the roughly 660 repertoires of the first cohort. This was reported in a later analysis.

Sequenced by immunoSEQ multiplex PCR; TCRdb stores in-frame clones only, minus some. Here the sample spans approximately 200,000 clones, almost 90% being singletons. Germline V CDR1 and CDR2: SGHTA, FQGNSA. V was clipped by 1 base and J by 7 bases, with 8 bases between them. The CDR3 covers 13 residues. Study-wide points: In vitro checks showed that a few CMV-associated chains really do target CMV antigens. The study recorded 160 or so TCR beta chains that were cytomegalovirus-associated.

Sequenced material: PBMCs. The clonotype was recovered from a woman between 18 and 29 years old in good health and CMV-seronegative. V gene TRBV7-2 combines with J gene TRBJ2-1; D is ambiguous. The CDR3 sequence: CASSLVPKNEQFF. CDR3 coding DNA: TGTGCCAGCAGCTTAGTCCCCAAAAATGAGCAGTTCTTC.